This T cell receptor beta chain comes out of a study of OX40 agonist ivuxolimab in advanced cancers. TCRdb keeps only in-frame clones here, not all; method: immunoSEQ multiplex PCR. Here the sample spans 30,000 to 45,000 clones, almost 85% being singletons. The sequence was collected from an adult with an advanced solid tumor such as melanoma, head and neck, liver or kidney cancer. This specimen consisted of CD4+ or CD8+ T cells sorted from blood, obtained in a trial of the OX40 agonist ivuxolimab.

The DNA for the CDR3 is TGTGCCAGCAGTTTAACGTCCAAGACTAGCGGGCTGGCCTACGACTACAATGAGCAGTTCTTC. This translates into CASSLTSKTSGLAYDYNEQFF. This chain connects TRBV27 to TRBJ2-1; 10 nucleotides match TRBD2. Trimming cost V 2 bases and J 3 bases; bases outside gene matches: 19. The CDR3 sequence is 21 residues long. CDR1 and CDR2 from the germline V gene are MNHEY and SMNVEV (reference sequence).